The clone carrying this TCR beta chain was found a few times. Its antigen is unidentified. TCRdb reanalysed the reads using MiXCR and keeps one entry per CDR3 protein. Of roughly 120,000 distinct CDR3 sequences in the sample, 30% to 35% were seen once. These data belong to a study of T cell repertoires in cytomegalovirus infection. Study context: Well-studied HLA-B-restricted CMV epitopes were used in the study alongside recently identified HLA-C-restricted ones. Public TCR beta signatures indicated both CMV infection and matching HLA type. Study conclusions and caveats: Pooled public TCR beta family frequency picked out CMV carriers with the relevant HLA. HLA-C-restricted CMV-specific TCR beta clonotypes were dominant in the ex vivo response.

The germline V gene encodes CDR1 SGHAT and CDR2 FQNNGV. The junction had 13 bases not matched to a gene; V was cut back by 5 bases and J by 0 bases. The CDR3 covers 18 residues. Sample: CD8+ T cells from cultured PBMCs, taken from culture after CMV antigen stimulation. V gene TRBV11-2 combines with J gene TRBJ2-1; 7 positions agree with TRBD1. The receptor's source is a human donor in good health (CMV status not recorded). Some clones in this sample may be carry-over from other donors' samples. The CDR3 is CASSVSYPTGLSYNEQFF. The DNA of the CDR3 is TGTGCCAGCAGCGTATCTTACCCGACAGGGCTCTCCTACAATGAGCAGTTCTTC.